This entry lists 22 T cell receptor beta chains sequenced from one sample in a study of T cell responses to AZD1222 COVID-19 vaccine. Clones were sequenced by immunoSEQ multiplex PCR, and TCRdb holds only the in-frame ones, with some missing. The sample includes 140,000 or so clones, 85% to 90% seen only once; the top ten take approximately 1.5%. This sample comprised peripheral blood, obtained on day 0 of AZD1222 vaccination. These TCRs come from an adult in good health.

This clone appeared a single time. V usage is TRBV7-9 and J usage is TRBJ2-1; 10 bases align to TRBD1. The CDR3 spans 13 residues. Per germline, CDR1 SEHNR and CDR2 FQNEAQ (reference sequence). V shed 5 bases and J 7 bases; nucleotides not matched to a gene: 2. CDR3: CASSTGQGNEQFF. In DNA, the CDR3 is TGTGCCAGCAGCACGGGACAGGGGAATGAGCAGTTCTTC.

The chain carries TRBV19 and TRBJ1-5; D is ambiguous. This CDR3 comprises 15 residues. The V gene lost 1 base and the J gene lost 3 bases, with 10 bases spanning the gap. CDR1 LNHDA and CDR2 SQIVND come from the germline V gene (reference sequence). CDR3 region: CASSIAGWVNQPQHF. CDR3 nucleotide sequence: TGTGCCAGTAGTATAGCGGGGTGGGTCAATCAGCCCCAGCATTTT. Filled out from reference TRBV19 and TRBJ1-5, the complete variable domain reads DGGITQSPKYLFRKEGQNVTLSCEQNLNHDAMYWYRQDPGQGLRLIYYSQIVNDFQKGDIAEGYSVSREKKESFPLTVTSAQKNPTAFYLCASSIAGWVNQPQHFGDGTRLSIL.

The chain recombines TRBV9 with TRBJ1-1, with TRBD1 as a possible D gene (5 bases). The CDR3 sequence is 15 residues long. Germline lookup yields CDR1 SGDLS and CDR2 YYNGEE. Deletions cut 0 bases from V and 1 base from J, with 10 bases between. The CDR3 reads CASSVGSGGNTEAFF. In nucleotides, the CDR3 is TGTGCCAGCAGCGTAGGAAGTGGGGGGAACACTGAAGCTTTCTTT.

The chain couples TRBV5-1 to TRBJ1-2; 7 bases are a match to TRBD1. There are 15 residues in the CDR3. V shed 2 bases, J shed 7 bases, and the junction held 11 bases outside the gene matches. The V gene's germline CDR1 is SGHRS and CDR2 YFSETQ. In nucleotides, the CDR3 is TGCGCCAGCAGCTTAGGGGGCCGGGAGGTTCGTGGCTACACCTTC. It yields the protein CASSLGGREVRGYTF.

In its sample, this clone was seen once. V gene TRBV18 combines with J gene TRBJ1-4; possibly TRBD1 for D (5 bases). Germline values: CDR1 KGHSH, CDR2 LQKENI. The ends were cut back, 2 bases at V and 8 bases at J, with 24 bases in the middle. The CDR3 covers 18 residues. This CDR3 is CASSPIIRGSGPEEKLFF. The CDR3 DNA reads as TGTGCCAGCTCACCAATCATTCGAGGGTCGGGGCCGGAGGAAAAACTGTTTTTT.

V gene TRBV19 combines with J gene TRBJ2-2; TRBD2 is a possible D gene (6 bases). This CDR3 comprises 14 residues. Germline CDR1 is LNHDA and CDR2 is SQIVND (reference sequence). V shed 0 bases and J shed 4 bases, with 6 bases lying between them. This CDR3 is CASSIEGGTGELFF. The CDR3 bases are TGTGCCAGTAGTATAGAGGGGGGCACCGGGGAGCTGTTTTTT. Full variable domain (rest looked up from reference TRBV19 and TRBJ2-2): DGGITQSPKYLFRKEGQNVTLSCEQNLNHDAMYWYRQDPGQGLRLIYYSQIVNDFQKGDIAEGYSVSREKKESFPLTVTSAQKNPTAFYLCASSIEGGTGELFFGEGSRLTVL.

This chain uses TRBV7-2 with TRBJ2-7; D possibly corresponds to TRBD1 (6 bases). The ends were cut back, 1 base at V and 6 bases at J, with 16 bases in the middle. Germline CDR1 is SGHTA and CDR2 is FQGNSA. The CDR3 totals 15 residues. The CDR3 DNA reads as TGTGCCAGCAGCTTAGGCTCAGGGGTATCGGGCGAGCAGTACTTC. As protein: CASSLGSGVSGEQYF.

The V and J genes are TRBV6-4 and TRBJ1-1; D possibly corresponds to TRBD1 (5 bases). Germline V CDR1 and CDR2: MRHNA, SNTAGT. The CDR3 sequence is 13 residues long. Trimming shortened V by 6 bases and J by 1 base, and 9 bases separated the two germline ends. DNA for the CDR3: TGTGCCAGCAGGGGGACGGAGAACACTGAAGCTTTCTTT. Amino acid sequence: CASRGTENTEAFF.

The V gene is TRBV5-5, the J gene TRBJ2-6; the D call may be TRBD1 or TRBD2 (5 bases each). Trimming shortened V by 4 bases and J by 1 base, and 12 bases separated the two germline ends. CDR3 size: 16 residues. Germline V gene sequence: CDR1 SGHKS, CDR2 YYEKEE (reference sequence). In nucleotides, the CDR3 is TGTGCCAGCAGCCCCGAGGGGTGGTCTGGGGCCAACGTCCTGACTTTC. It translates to CASSPEGWSGANVLTF.

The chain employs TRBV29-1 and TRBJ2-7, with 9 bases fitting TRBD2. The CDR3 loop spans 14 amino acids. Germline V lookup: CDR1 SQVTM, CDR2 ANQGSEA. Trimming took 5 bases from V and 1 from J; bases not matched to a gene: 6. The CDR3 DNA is TGCAGCGTTACTAATAGCGGGGGTTCCTACGAGCAGTACTTC. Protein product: CSVTNSGGSYEQYF.

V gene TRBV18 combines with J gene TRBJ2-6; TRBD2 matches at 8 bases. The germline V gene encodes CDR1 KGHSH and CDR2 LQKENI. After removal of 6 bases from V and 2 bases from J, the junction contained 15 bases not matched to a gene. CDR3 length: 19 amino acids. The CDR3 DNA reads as TGTGCCAGCTCCCACACTTCGGGGGGGCAGGCCCCTGGGGCCAACGTCCTGACTTTC. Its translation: CASSHTSGGQAPGANVLTF.

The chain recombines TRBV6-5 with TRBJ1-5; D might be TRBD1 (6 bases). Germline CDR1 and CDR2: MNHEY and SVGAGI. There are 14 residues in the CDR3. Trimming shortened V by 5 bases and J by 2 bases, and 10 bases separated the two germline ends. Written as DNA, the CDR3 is TGTGCCAGCAGTACCCGACAGGGCAATCAGCCCCAGCATTTT. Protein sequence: CASSTRQGNQPQHF.

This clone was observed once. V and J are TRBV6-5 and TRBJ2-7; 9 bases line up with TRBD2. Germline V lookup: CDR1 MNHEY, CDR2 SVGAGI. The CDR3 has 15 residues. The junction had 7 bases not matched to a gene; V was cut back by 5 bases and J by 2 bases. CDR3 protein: CASSRPGTSPYEQYF. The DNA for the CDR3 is TGTGCCAGCAGTCGCCCCGGGACTAGCCCCTACGAGCAGTACTTC.

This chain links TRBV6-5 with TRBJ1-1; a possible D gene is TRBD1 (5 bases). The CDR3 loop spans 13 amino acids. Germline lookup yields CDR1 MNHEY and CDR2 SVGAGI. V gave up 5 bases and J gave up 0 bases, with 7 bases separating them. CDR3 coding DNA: TGTGCCAGCAGTCGACAGTTGAACACTGAAGCTTTCTTT. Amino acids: CASSRQLNTEAFF.

The CDR3 sequence: CASSGGPNTEAFF. The CDR3 DNA reads as TGCGCCAGCAGTGGAGGCCCGAACACTGAAGCTTTCTTT. This chain links TRBV5-1 with TRBJ1-1; unclear D gene. Germline CDR1 SGHRS, CDR2 YFSETQ. Trimming removed 5 bases at V and 1 base at J, with 9 bases between. CDR3 length: 13 residues.

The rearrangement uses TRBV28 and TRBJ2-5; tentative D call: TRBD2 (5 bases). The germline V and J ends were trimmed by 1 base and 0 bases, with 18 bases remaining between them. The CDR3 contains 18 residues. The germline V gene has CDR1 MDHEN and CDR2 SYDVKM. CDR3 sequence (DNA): TGTGCCAGCAGTTTATATTACGACCACAAGGGAGACCAAGAGACCCAGTACTTC. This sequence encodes CASSLYYDHKGDQETQYF.

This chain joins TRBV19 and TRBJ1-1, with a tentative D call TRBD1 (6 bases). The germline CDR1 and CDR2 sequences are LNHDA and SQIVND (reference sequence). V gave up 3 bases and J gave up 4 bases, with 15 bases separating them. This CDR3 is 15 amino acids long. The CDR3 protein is CASSIFGGGSTEAFF. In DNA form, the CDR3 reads TGTGCCAGTAGTATTTTCGGAGGGGGGAGCACTGAAGCTTTCTTT.

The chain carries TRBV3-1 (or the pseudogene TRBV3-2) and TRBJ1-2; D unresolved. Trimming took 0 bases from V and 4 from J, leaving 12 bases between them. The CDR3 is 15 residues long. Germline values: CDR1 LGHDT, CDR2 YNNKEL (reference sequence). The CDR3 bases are TGTGCCAGCAGCCAAGAGAGAGGAATGGGCTATGGCTACACCTTC. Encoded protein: CASSQERGMGYGYTF.

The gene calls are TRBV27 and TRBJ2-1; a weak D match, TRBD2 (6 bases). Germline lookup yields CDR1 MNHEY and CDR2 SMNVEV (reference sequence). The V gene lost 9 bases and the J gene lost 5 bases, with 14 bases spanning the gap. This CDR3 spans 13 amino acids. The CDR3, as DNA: TGTGCCAGTACCCCGCGGGGTGACAATGAGCAGTTCTTC. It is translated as CASTPRGDNEQFF.

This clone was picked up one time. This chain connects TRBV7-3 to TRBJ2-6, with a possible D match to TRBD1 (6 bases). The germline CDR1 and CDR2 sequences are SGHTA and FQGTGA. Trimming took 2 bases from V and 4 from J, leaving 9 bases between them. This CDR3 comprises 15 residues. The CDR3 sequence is CASSLSGAGANVLTF. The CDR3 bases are TGTGCCAGCAGCTTATCAGGGGCCGGGGCCAACGTCCTGACTTTC.

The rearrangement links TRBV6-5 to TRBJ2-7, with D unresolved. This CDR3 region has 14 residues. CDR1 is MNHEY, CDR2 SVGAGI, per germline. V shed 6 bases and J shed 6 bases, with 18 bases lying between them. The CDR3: CASSQNRLVGEQYF. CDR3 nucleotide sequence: TGTGCCAGCAGCCAGAACAGACTGGTGGGCGAGCAGTACTTC.

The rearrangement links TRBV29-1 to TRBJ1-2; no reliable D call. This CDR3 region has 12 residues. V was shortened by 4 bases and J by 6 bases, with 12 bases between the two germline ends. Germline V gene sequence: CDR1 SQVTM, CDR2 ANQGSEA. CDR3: CSVVWTENGYTF. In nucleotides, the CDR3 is TGCAGCGTTGTATGGACGGAAAATGGCTACACCTTC.